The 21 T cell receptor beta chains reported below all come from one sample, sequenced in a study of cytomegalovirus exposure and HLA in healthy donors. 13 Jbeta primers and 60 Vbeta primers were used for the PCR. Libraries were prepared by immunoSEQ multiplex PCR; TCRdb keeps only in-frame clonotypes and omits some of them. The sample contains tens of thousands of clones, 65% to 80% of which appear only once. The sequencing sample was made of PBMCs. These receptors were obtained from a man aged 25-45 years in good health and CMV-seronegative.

CDR3 sequence reads: CAIRESEGTGFNTGELFF. The CDR3, as DNA: TGTGCCATCAGGGAATCTGAGGGGACAGGTTTTAACACCGGGGAGCTGTTTTTT. This rearrangement joins TRBV10-3 to TRBJ2-2; 8 bases fit TRBD1. The CDR3 runs to 18 residues. V trimming: 6 bases; J trimming: 2 bases; junction bases outside the gene matches: 14. Germline CDR1 is ENHRY and CDR2 is SYGVKD.

The CDR3 DNA is TGTGCCAGCACCCAGAGCGGGAGCACAGATACGCAGTATTTT. It encodes CASTQSGSTDTQYF. The chain employs TRBV7-8 and TRBJ2-3; D may be TRBD2 (6 bases). Trimming left V 7 bases short and J 0 bases short, with 11 bases between. CDR1 and CDR2 (germline): SGHVS, FQNEAQ. This CDR3 is 14 amino acids long.

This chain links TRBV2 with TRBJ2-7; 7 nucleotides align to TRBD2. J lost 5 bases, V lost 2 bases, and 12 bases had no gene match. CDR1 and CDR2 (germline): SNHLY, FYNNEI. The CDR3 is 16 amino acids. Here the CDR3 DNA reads TGTGCCAGCAGTGAACTCCTTTGGGGAGGGGAGAACGAGCAGTACTTC. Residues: CASSELLWGGENEQYF.

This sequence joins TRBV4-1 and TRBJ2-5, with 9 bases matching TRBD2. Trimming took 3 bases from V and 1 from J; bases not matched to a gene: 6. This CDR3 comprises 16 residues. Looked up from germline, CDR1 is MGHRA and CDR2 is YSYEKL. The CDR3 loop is CASSQSSGGFQETQYF. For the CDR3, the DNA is TGCGCCAGCAGCCAGAGTAGCGGGGGTTTCCAAGAGACCCAGTACTTC.

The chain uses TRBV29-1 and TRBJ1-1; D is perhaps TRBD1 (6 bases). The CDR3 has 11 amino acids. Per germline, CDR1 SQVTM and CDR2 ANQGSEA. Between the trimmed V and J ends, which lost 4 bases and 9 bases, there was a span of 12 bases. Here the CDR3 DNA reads TGCAGCGTTGGGGCCAGGGGTAAAGCTTTCTTT. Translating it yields CSVGARGKAFF.

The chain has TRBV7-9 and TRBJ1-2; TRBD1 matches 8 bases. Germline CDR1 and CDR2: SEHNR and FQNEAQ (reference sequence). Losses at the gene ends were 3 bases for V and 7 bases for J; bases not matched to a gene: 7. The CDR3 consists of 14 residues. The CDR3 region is CASSFAGTGIGYTF. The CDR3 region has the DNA TGTGCCAGCAGCTTCGCGGGGACAGGAATTGGCTACACCTTC.

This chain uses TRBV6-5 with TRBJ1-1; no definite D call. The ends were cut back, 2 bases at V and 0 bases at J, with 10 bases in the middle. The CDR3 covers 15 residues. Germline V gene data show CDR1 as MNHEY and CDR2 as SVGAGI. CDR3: CASSYAGRVNTEAFF. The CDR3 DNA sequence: TGTGCCAGCAGTTACGCTGGGCGAGTGAACACTGAAGCTTTCTTT.

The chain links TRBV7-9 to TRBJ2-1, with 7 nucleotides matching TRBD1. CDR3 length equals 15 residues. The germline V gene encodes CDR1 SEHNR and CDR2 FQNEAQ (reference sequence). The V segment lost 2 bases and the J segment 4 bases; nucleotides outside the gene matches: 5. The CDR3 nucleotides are TGTGCCAGCAGCTTACGACAGGGAGCATACAATGAGCAGTTCTTC. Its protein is CASSLRQGAYNEQFF.

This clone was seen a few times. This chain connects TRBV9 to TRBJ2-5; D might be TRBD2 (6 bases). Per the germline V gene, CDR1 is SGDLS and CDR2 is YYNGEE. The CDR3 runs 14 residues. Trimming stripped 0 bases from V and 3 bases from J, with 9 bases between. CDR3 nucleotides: TGTGCCAGCAGCGTAGGTTGGGGGGAAGAGACCCAGTACTTC. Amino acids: CASSVGWGEETQYF.

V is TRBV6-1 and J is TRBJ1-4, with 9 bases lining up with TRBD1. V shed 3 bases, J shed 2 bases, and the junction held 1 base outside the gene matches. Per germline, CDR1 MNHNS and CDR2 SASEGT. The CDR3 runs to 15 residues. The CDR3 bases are TGTGCCAGCAGTGACGGACAGGGGACTAATGAAAAACTGTTTTTT. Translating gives CASSDGQGTNEKLFF.

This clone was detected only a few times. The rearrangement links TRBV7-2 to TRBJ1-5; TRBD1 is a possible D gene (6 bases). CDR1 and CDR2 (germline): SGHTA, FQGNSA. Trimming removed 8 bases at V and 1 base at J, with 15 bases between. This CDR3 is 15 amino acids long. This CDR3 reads CASSGEGVSNQPQHF. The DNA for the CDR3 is TGTGCCAGCTCAGGGGAGGGGGTGAGCAATCAGCCCCAGCATTTT.

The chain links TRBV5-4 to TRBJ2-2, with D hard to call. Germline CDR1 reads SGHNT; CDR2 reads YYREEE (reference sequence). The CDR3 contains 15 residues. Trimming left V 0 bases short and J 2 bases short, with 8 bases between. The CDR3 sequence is CASSLGQRNTGELFF. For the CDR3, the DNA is TGTGCCAGCAGCTTGGGGCAGCGAAACACCGGGGAGCTGTTTTTT.

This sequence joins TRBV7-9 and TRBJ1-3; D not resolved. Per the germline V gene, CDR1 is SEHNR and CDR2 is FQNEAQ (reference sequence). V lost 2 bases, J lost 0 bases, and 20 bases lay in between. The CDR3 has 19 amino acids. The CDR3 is CASSLFPWWRRHSGNTIYF. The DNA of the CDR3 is TGTGCCAGCAGCTTATTTCCCTGGTGGCGCAGACACTCTGGAAACACCATATATTTT.

This CDR3 reads CASSPVVLGNTQYF. CDR3 bases: TGTGCCAGCAGCCCAGTGGTTTTGGGCAATACGCAGTATTTT. The chain employs TRBV7-9 and TRBJ2-3; D is uncertain. V was shortened by 5 bases and J by 7 bases, with 16 bases between the two germline ends. The CDR3 is 14 residues long. Germline loops: CDR1 SEHNR, CDR2 FQNEAQ (reference sequence).

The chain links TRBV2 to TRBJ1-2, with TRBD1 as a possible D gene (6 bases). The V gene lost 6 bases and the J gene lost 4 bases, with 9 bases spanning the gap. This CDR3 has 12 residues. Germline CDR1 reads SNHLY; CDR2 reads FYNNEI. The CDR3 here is CASSNRVYGYTF. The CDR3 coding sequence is TGTGCCAGCAGCAACAGGGTCTATGGCTACACCTTC.

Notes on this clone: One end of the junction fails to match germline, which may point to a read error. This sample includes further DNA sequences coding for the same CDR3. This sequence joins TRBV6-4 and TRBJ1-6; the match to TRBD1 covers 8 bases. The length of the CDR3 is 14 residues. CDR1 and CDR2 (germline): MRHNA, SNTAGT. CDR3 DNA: TGTGCCAGCAGGCCCGGGACAGGCAATTCGCCCCTCCACTTT. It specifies CASRPGTGNSPLHF.

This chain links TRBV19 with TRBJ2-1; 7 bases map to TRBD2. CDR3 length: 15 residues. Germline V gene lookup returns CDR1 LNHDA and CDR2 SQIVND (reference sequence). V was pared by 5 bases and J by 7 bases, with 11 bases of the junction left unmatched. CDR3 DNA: TGTGCCAGTAGTTCGGGACTACTCTCAGGGAATGAGCAGTTCTTC. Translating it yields CASSSGLLSGNEQFF. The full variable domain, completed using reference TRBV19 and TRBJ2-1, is DGGITQSPKYLFRKEGQNVTLSCEQNLNHDAMYWYRQDPGQGLRLIYYSQIVNDFQKGDIAEGYSVSREKKESFPLTVTSAQKNPTAFYLCASSSGLLSGNEQFFGPGTRLTVL.

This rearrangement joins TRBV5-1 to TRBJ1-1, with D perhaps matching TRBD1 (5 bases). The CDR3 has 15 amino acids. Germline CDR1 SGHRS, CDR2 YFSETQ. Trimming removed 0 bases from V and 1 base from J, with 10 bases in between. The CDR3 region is CASSLEGQENTEAFF. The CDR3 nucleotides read TGCGCCAGCAGCTTGGAAGGACAAGAGAACACTGAAGCTTTCTTT.

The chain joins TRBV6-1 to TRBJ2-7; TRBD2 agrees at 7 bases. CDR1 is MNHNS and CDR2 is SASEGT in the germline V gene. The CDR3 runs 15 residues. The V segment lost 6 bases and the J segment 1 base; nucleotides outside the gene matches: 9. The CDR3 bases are TGTGCCAGCAGGGCTGGGAGGGACGTTTCCTACGAGCAGTACTTC. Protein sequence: CASRAGRDVSYEQYF.

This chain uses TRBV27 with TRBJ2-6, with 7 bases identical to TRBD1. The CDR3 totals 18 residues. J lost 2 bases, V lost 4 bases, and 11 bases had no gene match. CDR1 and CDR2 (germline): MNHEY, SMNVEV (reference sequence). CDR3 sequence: CASSSGQQIPAGANVLTF. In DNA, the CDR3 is TGTGCCAGCAGTTCGGGACAGCAAATCCCAGCTGGGGCCAACGTCCTGACTTTC.

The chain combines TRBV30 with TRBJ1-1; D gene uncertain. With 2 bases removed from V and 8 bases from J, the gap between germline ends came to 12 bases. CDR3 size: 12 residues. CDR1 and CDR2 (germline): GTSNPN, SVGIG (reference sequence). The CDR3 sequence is CAWSLLTGEAFF. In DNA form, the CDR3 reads TGTGCCTGGAGTCTCCTCACGGGGGAAGCTTTCTTT. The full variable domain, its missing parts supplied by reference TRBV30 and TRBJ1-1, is SQTIHQWPATLVQPVGSPLSLECTVEGTSNPNLYWYRQAAGRGLQLLFYSVGIGQISSEVPQNLSASRPQDRQFILSSKKLLLSDSGFYLCAWSLLTGEAFFGQGTRLTVV.